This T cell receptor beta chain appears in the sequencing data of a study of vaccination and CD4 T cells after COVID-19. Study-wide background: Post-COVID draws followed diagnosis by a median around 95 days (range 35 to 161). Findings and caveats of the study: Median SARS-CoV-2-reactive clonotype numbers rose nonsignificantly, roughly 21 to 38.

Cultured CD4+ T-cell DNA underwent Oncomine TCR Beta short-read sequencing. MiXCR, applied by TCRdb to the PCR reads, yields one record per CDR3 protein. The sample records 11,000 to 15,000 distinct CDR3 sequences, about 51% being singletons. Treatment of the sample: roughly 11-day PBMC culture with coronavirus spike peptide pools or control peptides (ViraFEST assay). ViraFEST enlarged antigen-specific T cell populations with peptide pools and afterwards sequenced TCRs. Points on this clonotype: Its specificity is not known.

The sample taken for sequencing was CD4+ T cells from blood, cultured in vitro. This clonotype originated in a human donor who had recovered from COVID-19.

The CDR3 reads CATSLAGESNTGELFF. CDR3 nucleotide sequence: TGTGCCACCAGTCTAGCGGGAGAATCGAACACCGGGGAGCTGTTTTTT. The chain is built from TRBV24-1 and TRBJ2-2; TRBD2 aligns across 10 bases. The CDR3 is 16 amino acids. Germline trimming cut 6 bases from V and 0 bases from J; bases unmatched to any gene: 3. Per the germline V gene, CDR1 is KGHDR and CDR2 is SFDVKD.